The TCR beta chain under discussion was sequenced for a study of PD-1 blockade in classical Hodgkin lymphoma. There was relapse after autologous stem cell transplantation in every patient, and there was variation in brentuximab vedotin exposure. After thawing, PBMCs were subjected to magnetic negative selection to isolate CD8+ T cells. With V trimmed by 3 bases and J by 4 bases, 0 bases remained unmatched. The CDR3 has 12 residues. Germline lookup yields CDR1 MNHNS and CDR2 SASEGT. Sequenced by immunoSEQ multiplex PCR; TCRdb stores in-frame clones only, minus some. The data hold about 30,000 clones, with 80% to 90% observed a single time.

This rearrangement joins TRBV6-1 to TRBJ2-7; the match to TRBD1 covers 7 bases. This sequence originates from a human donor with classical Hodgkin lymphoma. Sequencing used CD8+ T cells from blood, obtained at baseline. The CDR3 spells CASSEGQYEQYF. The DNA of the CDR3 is TGTGCCAGCAGTGAGGGACAGTACGAGCAGTACTTC.